Sequencing of this T cell receptor beta chain was carried out in a study of human T cells and chemical hapten exposure. Turning to the study itself: Mostly female, the patients presented with alopecia areata, totalis or universalis. TCR yields per sample varied mostly from small pooled library volume differences.

Single cDNA molecules in the library carried unique molecular identifiers attached during preparation. TCRdb re-analysed the RACE reads in MiXCR, keeping a single row per CDR3 protein. The repertoire holds over 300,000 distinct CDR3 sequences, with 5% to 6.5% as singletons. The CDR3 covers 15 residues. Trimming took off 2 bases at V and 2 bases at J, with 11 bases between the two ends. CDR1 and CDR2 from the germline V gene are SGHRS and YFSETQ. Time point defined: pre-sensitization, week 0. Specified treatment: therapeutic diphenylcyclopropenone sensitization with weekly scalp DPC. The source is a woman aged 45-65 years with alopecia areata. Some clones in this sample may be carry-over from other donors' samples. The genes are TRBV5-1 and TRBJ2-1; perhaps TRBD1 as D (6 bases). The sequences come from whole blood, collected in connection with sensitization to the hapten diphenylcyclopropenone (DPC). The CDR3 loop is CASSFSGGTYNEQFF. CDR3 nucleotides: TGCGCCAGCAGCTTTTCTGGGGGCACCTACAATGAGCAGTTCTTC.